The 5 T cell receptor beta chains below come from one sample, sequenced in a study of cytomegalovirus exposure and HLA in healthy donors. The PCR used 60 Vbeta and 13 Jbeta primers. TCRdb's table, derived via immunoSEQ multiplex PCR, lists solely in-frame clones and lacks some. The data hold some 200,000 clones, with less than 85% observed a single time. Sequencing used PBMCs. These receptors were obtained from a man aged 18 to 35 in good health and CMV-seronegative.

This clone was detected once. This rearrangement joins TRBV6-5 to TRBJ2-1, with 7 bases aligning to TRBD2. V trimming: 6 bases; J trimming: 4 bases; junction bases outside the gene matches: 6. CDR3 size: 14 residues. The germline gives CDR1 MNHEY, CDR2 SVGAGI. The CDR3 reads CASRIGGGYNEQFF. The CDR3 DNA follows: TGTGCCAGCAGAATAGGCGGGGGATACAATGAGCAGTTCTTC.

The chain uses TRBV7-9 and TRBJ2-2; TRBD2 is a possible D gene (5 bases). Germline CDR1 reads SEHNR; CDR2 reads FQNEAQ (reference sequence). V was shortened by 4 bases and J by 2 bases, with 14 bases between the two germline ends. This CDR3 contains 16 residues. CDR3 loop: CASSSLTGTNTGELFF. Here the CDR3 DNA reads TGTGCCAGCAGCTCCCTGACGGGAACTAACACCGGGGAGCTGTTTTTT.

V and J are TRBV5-4 and TRBJ2-5; 7 bases fit TRBD1. Germline loops: CDR1 SGHNT, CDR2 YYREEE (reference sequence). The CDR3 contains 15 residues. V lost 0 bases and J lost 2; bases outside the gene matches: 4. The DNA of the CDR3 is TGTGCCAGCAGCTTGGTGAAGGGGGCTCAAGAGACCCAGTACTTC. This gives the protein CASSLVKGAQETQYF.

The chain has TRBV5-4 and TRBJ2-1, with 8 bases fitting TRBD2. Germline assignment: CDR1 SGHNT and CDR2 YYREEE (reference sequence). Trimming at V came to 0 bases and at J to 2 bases, leaving 4 bases not matched to a gene. The CDR3 totals 16 residues. In DNA form, the CDR3 reads TGTGCCAGCAGCTTGGTAGTAGCGGGGACCTACAATGAGCAGTTCTTC. The encoded protein is CASSLVVAGTYNEQFF.

This clone has a handful of counts. V and J are TRBV10-1 and TRBJ1-1, with D possibly being TRBD1 (5 bases). The germline V gene has CDR1 WNHNN and CDR2 SYGVQD (reference sequence). V lost 7 bases and J lost 7, with 25 bases in between. The length of the CDR3 is 16 residues. CDR3 coding DNA: TGCGCCAGCACCCCCTTCAATCCCCGACAGAGCGTTGAAGCTTTCTTT. Residues: CASTPFNPRQSVEAFF.